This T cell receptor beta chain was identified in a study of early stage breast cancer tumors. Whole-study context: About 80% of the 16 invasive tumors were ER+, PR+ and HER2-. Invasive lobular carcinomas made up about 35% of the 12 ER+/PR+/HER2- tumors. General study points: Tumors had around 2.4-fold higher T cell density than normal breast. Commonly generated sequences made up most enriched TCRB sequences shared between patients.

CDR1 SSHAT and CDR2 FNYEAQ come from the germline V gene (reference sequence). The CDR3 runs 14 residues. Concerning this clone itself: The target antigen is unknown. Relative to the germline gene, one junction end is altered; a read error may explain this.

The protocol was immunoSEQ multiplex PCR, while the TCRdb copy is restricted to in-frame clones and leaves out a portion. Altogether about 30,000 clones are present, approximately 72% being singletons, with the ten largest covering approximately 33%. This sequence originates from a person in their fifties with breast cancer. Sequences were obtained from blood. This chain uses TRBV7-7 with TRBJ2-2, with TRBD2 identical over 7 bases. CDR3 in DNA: TGTGCTAGCAGCCTGGGACTATACACCGGGGAGCTGTTTTTT. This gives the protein CASSLGLYTGELFF.